A single sample gave rise to the 14 T cell receptor beta chains below, sequenced in a study of shared clonotypes between healthy human individuals. The assay was immunoSEQ multiplex PCR, and TCRdb's table has in-frame clones only and misses some. The data show roughly 2,500,000 clones, with 93% seen just once and about 0.34% held by the top ten. Input material: naive CD4+ T cells from PBMCs. The subset: CD45RA+ positively selected. These TCRs come from a man aged 18 to 30 in good health. Some clones in this sample may be carry-over from other donors' samples.

This chain connects TRBV18 to TRBJ2-3; D is undetermined. V was pared by 6 bases and J by 2 bases, with 15 bases between. Germline V gene data show CDR1 as KGHSH and CDR2 as LQKENI. The CDR3 has 15 amino acids. The CDR3 nucleotides are TGTGCCAGCTCCCGACTCCCAGTCAACACAGATACGCAGTATTTT. Protein product: CASSRLPVNTDTQYF.

Notes on this clone: Other DNA sequences in the same sample also yield this CDR3. The chain employs TRBV28 and TRBJ2-1; D may be TRBD1 (6 bases). The germline CDR1 and CDR2 sequences are MDHEN and SYDVKM. Trimming shortened V by 5 bases and J by 0 bases, and 14 bases separated the two germline ends. CDR3 size: 16 residues. CDR3 nucleotide sequence: TGTGCCAGCAGTACGCGACAGGCCTACTCCTACAATGAGCAGTTCTTC. Translation: CASSTRQAYSYNEQFF.

The chain combines TRBV5-1 with TRBJ2-1; the match to TRBD1 covers 9 bases. CDR3 length equals 15 residues. V shed 2 bases and J 3 bases; nucleotides not matched to a gene: 3. Germline assignment: CDR1 SGHRS and CDR2 YFSETQ. In nucleotides, the CDR3 is TGCGCCAGCAGCTTCGGGACAGGGATCTACAATGAGCAGTTCTTC. This gives the protein CASSFGTGIYNEQFF.

This sequence joins TRBV5-8 and TRBJ1-1; D gene ambiguous. The V gene lost 5 bases and the J gene lost 1 base, with 6 bases spanning the gap. This CDR3 region has 12 residues. CDR1 SGHTS and CDR2 YDEGEE come from the germline V gene. CDR3 loop: CASSTTNTEAFF. In DNA form, the CDR3 reads TGTGCCAGCAGTACAACGAACACTGAAGCTTTCTTT.

The V gene is TRBV6-6, the J gene TRBJ1-2; 8 positions agree with TRBD1. This CDR3 comprises 13 residues. The germline gives CDR1 MNHNY, CDR2 SVGAGI (reference sequence). V was clipped by 5 bases and J by 7 bases; unmatched bases: 6. This chain's CDR3 is CASSDRQGTGYTF. The CDR3, as DNA: TGTGCCAGCAGTGACCGACAGGGGACTGGCTACACCTTC.

This clone was picked up a small number of times. The V and J genes are TRBV9 and TRBJ1-1; D is uncertain. V was pared by 0 bases and J by 0 bases, with 9 bases between. The CDR3 totals 15 residues. The germline CDR1 and CDR2 sequences are SGDLS and YYNGEE. For the CDR3, the DNA is TGTGCCAGCAGCGTAGGTGAGGAGATGAACACTGAAGCTTTCTTT. Encoded protein: CASSVGEEMNTEAFF.

The V gene is TRBV1, the J gene TRBJ1-1; the table's D gene call, TRBD1, was not cross checked with the DNA. TRBV1 is described as a pseudogene. CDR3 size: 17 residues. The CDR3 protein is CTSSQDGKGPRPTEAFF. The CDR3, as DNA: TGCACCAGCAGCCAAGATGGTAAGGGGCCGCGACCTACTGAAGCTTTCTTT.

The chain employs TRBV6-5 and TRBJ1-2; 8 nucleotides line up with TRBD1. CDR1 is MNHEY, CDR2 SVGAGI, per germline. CDR3 length equals 12 residues. V dropped 4 bases and J dropped 8; count of bases not matched to a gene: 3. The CDR3 region is CASSSGGWGYTF. The CDR3 coding sequence is TGTGCCAGCAGTTCAGGGGGCTGGGGCTACACCTTC.

The J gene is TRBJ1-2, the V gene TRBV6-1; no clear D. This CDR3 contains 12 residues. V lost 3 bases and J lost 4, with 6 bases in between. Germline V gives CDR1 MNHNS, CDR2 SASEGT. The CDR3 is CASSDRSYGYTF. CDR3 bases: TGTGCCAGCAGTGACCGATCCTATGGCTACACCTTC.

Details on this clone: One end of the junction is discordant with germline, which a read error may explain. The rearrangement links TRBV7-9 to TRBJ1-1; D gene uncertain. The CDR3 is 13 amino acids. CDR1 and CDR2 from the germline V gene are SEHNR and FQNEAQ (reference sequence). Written as DNA, the CDR3 is TGTGCCAGCAGCTTAGTAGTCGACACAGAAGCTTTCTTT. Encoded protein: CASSLVVDTEAFF.

Details on this clone: The identical CDR3 is also encoded by other nucleotide sequences in the sample. This rearrangement joins TRBV28 to TRBJ1-3; D uncertain. CDR1 is MDHEN and CDR2 is SYDVKM in the germline V gene. This CDR3 region has 13 residues. V was trimmed by 2 bases and J by 4 bases, leaving 6 bases between them. The CDR3 spells CASSLPDGNTIYF. The CDR3 nucleotides read TGTGCCAGCAGTTTACCCGACGGAAACACCATATATTTT. The whole variable domain, filled in from reference TRBV28 and TRBJ1-3, reads DVKVTQSSRYLVKRTGEKVFLECVQDMDHENMFWYRQDPGLGLRLIYFSYDVKMKEKGDIPEGYSVSREKKERFSLILESASTNQTSMYLCASSLPDGNTIYFGEGSWLTVV.

This chain joins TRBV6-6 and TRBJ2-7, with D uncertain. This CDR3 region has 13 residues. The V and J ends lost 2 bases and 2 bases respectively, with 7 bases between them. CDR1 MNHNY and CDR2 SVGAGI come from the germline V gene (reference sequence). The CDR3 DNA reads as TGTGCCAGCAGTTACCCCAATCCCTACGAGCAGTACTTC. Its translation is CASSYPNPYEQYF.

This chain uses TRBV6-1 with TRBJ2-5; a weak D match, TRBD1 (5 bases). The CDR3 spans 13 residues. Trimming took off 2 bases at V and 7 bases at J, with 11 bases between the two ends. Germline V gene lookup returns CDR1 MNHNS and CDR2 SASEGT. CDR3 amino acids: CASSEQGGGTQYF. CDR3 sequence (DNA): TGTGCCAGCAGTGAACAGGGTGGTGGGACCCAGTACTTC.

The rearrangement joins TRBV28 to TRBJ1-1; no firm D call. Looked up from germline, CDR1 is MDHEN and CDR2 is SYDVKM. The CDR3 has 13 amino acids. Deletions cut 2 bases from V and 4 bases from J, with 8 bases between. The CDR3 spells CASSLGEATEAFF. Written as DNA, the CDR3 is TGTGCCAGCAGTTTAGGGGAGGCCACTGAAGCTTTCTTT. The variable domain in full, completed from reference TRBV28 and TRBJ1-1, reads DVKVTQSSRYLVKRTGEKVFLECVQDMDHENMFWYRQDPGLGLRLIYFSYDVKMKEKGDIPEGYSVSREKKERFSLILESASTNQTSMYLCASSLGEATEAFFGQGTRLTVV.